The clone carrying this TCR beta chain has ten or more counts. Antigen: not known. The CDR3 spans 14 residues. The V gene's germline CDR1 is MNHNS and CDR2 SASEGT. The V and J ends lost 7 bases and 6 bases respectively, with 15 bases between them. The sample is drawn from a study of T cells in Graves' hyperthyroidism and ophthalmopathy. Study-wide points: Ophthalmopathy was distinguished from stable hyperthyroidism by 13 V-J signatures. Most clonotypes expanded in the thyroid (above 0.001) were also present in blood.

From RNA transcripts, TCR beta CDR3 regions were amplified. With the HTBI primer set, the TCR CDR3 went through a first round of RT-PCR. TCRdb processed the multiplex PCR reads anew with MiXCR; each CDR3 protein has one entry. The table includes about 480,000 distinct CDR3 sequences, under 15% detected once. Each diagnosis was grounded in clinical symptoms, serum thyroxine and TRAb, thyroid ultrasound, and orbital computed tomography. This sequence joins TRBV6-1 and TRBJ2-2; D is undetermined. Sequencing was performed on blood. The sequence derives from a woman aged 18-35 years with Graves' hyperthyroidism. CDR3 nucleotides: TGTGCCAGCACTAGTAACATCATGGCCGGGGAGCTGTTTTTT. Its protein is CASTSNIMAGELFF.